The text below deals with one T cell receptor beta chain. The target antigen is unknown. These data belong to a study of beta chain features in type 1 diabetes. CDR1 SGHTA and CDR2 FQGNSA come from the germline V gene. V lost 5 bases and J lost 7, with 14 bases in between. This CDR3 region has 14 residues. Sorted populations were all over 95% pure. Findings of the study overall: Healthy donors had naive, central memory and Treg TCRB repertoires that appeared less similar than those seen among patients. HLA influence on TCRB rearrangement stayed unresolved here. Patients and controls would share equally any PCR tilt toward shorter templates.

Expressed TCRB transcripts got sequenced, as all isolated RNA was reverse transcribed. Using immunoSEQ multiplex PCR, the repertoire was profiled, and TCRdb retains in-frame clones only, with some absent. Here the sample spans a few hundred thousand clones, approximately 15% being singletons. The sequenced material came from naive CD4+ T cells from blood. The sequence was collected from a woman under 30 in good health. The J gene is TRBJ2-2, the V gene TRBV7-2, with D perhaps matching TRBD1 (6 bases). The CDR3 is CASSSTGIVGELFF. CDR3 coding DNA: TGTGCCAGCAGCAGCACAGGGATCGTCGGGGAGCTGTTTTTT.